A selection of T cell receptor beta chains follows, all from one sample in a study of T cell changes during pregnancy in multiple sclerosis. Assay used: immunoSEQ multiplex PCR; TCRdb lists only in-frame clones, some missing. The table includes approximately 70,000 clones, roughly 92% detected once. Sequenced here: peripheral blood, sampled in the second trimester of pregnancy. These TCRs come from a female donor with multiple sclerosis, enrolled in a pregnancy study. CDR3s include the opening cysteine and the closing phenylalanine or tryptophan. Each record gives: clone size, D gene, J gene, V gene, CDR3 DNA, CDR3 protein. A D gene is named only where the DNA matches it firmly. Clone size is shown for a subset of rows, as once, few, many or a class of expanded clone.

once	TRBD1	TRBJ2-3	TRBV6-6	TGTGCCAGCAGTTGGGGACAGGGGGGCGATACGCAGTATTTT	CASSWGQGGDTQYF
once	TRBD1	TRBJ2-1	TRBV25-1	TGTGCCAGCAGTGAATATCGTCGGGACAGGATAATGGGTGAGCAGTTCTTC	CASSEYRRDRIMGEQFF
.	TRBD2	TRBJ2-1	TRBV4-1	TGCGCCAGCAGCCAAGATAGGACTAGCGGGGGCAGTGAGCAGTTCTTC	CASSQDRTSGGSEQFF
once	.	TRBJ1-1	TRBV7-2	TGTGCCAGCAGCTTAGGCTATAGGACAGCCTTGGAAGCTTTCTTT	CASSLGYRTALEAFF
.	TRBD1	TRBJ1-4	TRBV30	TGTGCCTCCTCCCATAACGAGGGACAGGGGAGGGGAAATGAAAAACTGTTTTTT	CASSHNEGQGRGNEKLFF
few	TRBD1	TRBJ2-7	TRBV6-1	TGTGCCAGCAGTGAGCTACAGGGGAACTACGAGCAGTACTTC	CASSELQGNYEQYF
.	TRBD1	TRBJ1-2	TRBV6-1	TGTGCCAGCAGTGCCAGACAGGGGGGGACGGATGGCTACACCTTC	CASSARQGGTDGYTF
.	.	TRBJ2-1	TRBV9	TGTGCCAGCAGCGCCCTGGGGGGGCCCAACAATGAGCAGTTCTTC	CASSALGGPNNEQFF
.	TRBD2	TRBJ2-1	TRBV6-5	TGTGCCAGCAGACCGGGGGGGAGATACAATGAGCAGTTCTTC	CASRPGGRYNEQFF
few	.	TRBJ2-1	TRBV18	TGTGCCAGCTCACCTACCGGGACTAGGGGGCGGGCTGAGCAGTTCTTC	CASSPTGTRGRAEQFF
.	.	TRBJ2-2	TRBV7-2	TGTGCCAGCAGCATCTTGCTAACCGGGGAGCTGTTTTTT	CASSILLTGELFF
.	TRBD1	TRBJ2-5	TRBV7-6	TGTGCCAGCAGCTTAGCGCGTTCGGGACAGGGATTCGAGACCCAGTACTTC	CASSLARSGQGFETQYF
.	.	TRBJ1-4	TRBV5-1	TGCGCCAGCAGCTCCTCAGTCCGTTCTGCAACTAATGAAAAACTGTTTTTT	CASSSSVRSATNEKLFF
.	TRBD1	TRBJ1-2	TRBV5-1	TGCGCCAGCAGCGGGGACAGGGACTATGGCTACACCTTC	CASSGDRDYGYTF
.	.	TRBJ2-7	TRBV7-4	TGTGCCAGCAGCCCGAAAGGTAGCGGAACCCCCTACGAGCAGTACTTC	CASSPKGSGTPYEQYF
.	TRBD1	TRBJ1-5	TRBV9	TGTGCCAGCAGCGCGGAGACAGGGAGAAATCAGCCCCAGCATTTT	CASSAETGRNQPQHF
.	TRBD1	TRBJ2-2	TRBV4-3	TGCGCCAGCAGCCGGGACAGAAACACCGGGGAGCTGTTTTTT	CASSRDRNTGELFF
.	.	TRBJ2-7	TRBV9	TGTGCCAGCAGCGTAGCGGAGGGGATCTCGGACGAGCAGTACTTC	CASSVAEGISDEQYF
.	.	TRBJ1-2	TRBV29-1	TGCAGCGTTGAAGGGGAGGAGGATGGCTACACCTTC	CSVEGEEDGYTF
.	.	TRBJ2-5	TRBV5-1	TGCGCCAGTACCACCTCCGGAGGGCGAGAGACCCAGTACTTC	CASTTSGGRETQYF
.	.	TRBJ2-2	TRBV5-1	TGCGCCAGCAGCAATCCAGGGCGGACCGGGGAGCTGTTTTTT	CASSNPGRTGELFF
.	TRBD1	TRBJ2-1	TRBV4-1	TGCGCCAGCAGCCAAGATGCAGGGACAGGGGGCAATGAGCAGTTCTTC	CASSQDAGTGGNEQFF
.	.	TRBJ1-6	TRBV19	TGTGCCAGTAGTATGGCAGAATTGGGAGGGTCACCCCTCCACTTT	CASSMAELGGSPLHF
.	.	TRBJ2-1	TRBV27	TGTGCCAGCAGTCCCACAGGGAAAAATGAGCAGTTCTTC	CASSPTGKNEQFF
.	TRBD2	TRBJ2-3	TRBV2	TGTGCCAGCAGTGAAGTTGGGTTGCGGGAGGGGGACACAGATACGCAGTATTTT	CASSEVGLREGDTDTQYF
.	.	TRBJ2-1	TRBV4-1	TGCGCCAGCAGCCAAGCGCCCGGACACCTCAATGAGCAGTTCTTC	CASSQAPGHLNEQFF
.	TRBD1	TRBJ2-3	TRBV4-1	TGCGCCAGCAGCCGTGGACAGGGGGCGACGGATACGCAGTATTTT	CASSRGQGATDTQYF
.	.	TRBJ1-5	TRBV5-6	TGTGCCAGCAGCAGGGGGAATCAGCCCCAGCATTTT	CASSRGNQPQHF
.	TRBD2	TRBJ2-2	TRBV9	TGTGCCAGCAGCGCAGCGAGCGGGGGGCTCACCGGGGAGCTGTTTTTT	CASSAASGGLTGELFF
.	.	TRBJ2-5	TRBV6-5	TGTGCCAGCAGTTACTTGTCGTCCTCGGACCAAGAGACCCAGTACTTC	CASSYLSSSDQETQYF
.	.	TRBJ2-2	TRBV5-1	TGCGCCAGCAGCTTGAATCCATCCGGACAGAACACCGGGGAGCTGTTTTTT	CASSLNPSGQNTGELFF
.	.	TRBJ2-6	TRBV29-1	TGCAGCGTCGCTACTTCTGGGGCCAACGTCCTGACTTTC	CSVATSGANVLTF
.	TRBD1	TRBJ2-2	TRBV14	TGTGCCAGAGGTGGAAACCGAACGGGGACAGGACCTCACGGCACCGGGGAGCTGTTTTTT	CARGGNRTGTGPHGTGELFF
once	.	TRBJ2-7	TRBV6-1	TGTGCCAGCAGTGAGCGGCCTTATTTAATCGTTGAGCAGTACTTC	CASSERPYLIVEQYF
few	.	TRBJ2-7	TRBV7-9	TGTGCCAGCAGCTTAGGGGGGCTCTACGAGCAGTACTTC	CASSLGGLYEQYF
.	.	TRBJ1-2	TRBV19	TGTGCCGCAAAACCAACAGACAGTCCCAGCAAGTTAGCTAACTATGGCTACACCTTC	CAAKPTDSPSKLANYGYTF
.	.	TRBJ2-1	TRBV4-1	TGCGCCAGCAGCCAAGATCTTGGGGGCCTTTACAATGAGCAGTTCTTC	CASSQDLGGLYNEQFF
.	.	TRBJ2-5	TRBV13	TGTGCCAGCAGCTCGCGTCTCAGGGAAGGGACCCAGTACTTC	CASSSRLREGTQYF
.	TRBD1	TRBJ1-1	TRBV5-1	TGCGCCAGCAGCCGCACAGGGGTGAACACTGAAGCTTTCTTT	CASSRTGVNTEAFF
.	TRBD1	TRBJ2-3	TRBV6-4	TGTGCCAGCAGTGACTCGACAGGGGGCCCAGATACGCAGTATTTT	CASSDSTGGPDTQYF
.	.	TRBJ1-2	TRBV4-1	TGCGCCAGCAGCCGGGGACTGCGGTATGGCTACACCTTC	CASSRGLRYGYTF
.	TRBD1	TRBJ1-2	TRBV27	TGTGCCAGCAGTTCCCTACTACAGGGGAACTATGGCTACACCTTC	CASSSLLQGNYGYTF
.	.	TRBJ1-5	TRBV15	TGTGCCACCAGCAGAGGGACTTGGGATAGCAATCAGCCCCAGCATTTT	CATSRGTWDSNQPQHF
.	.	TRBJ2-1	TRBV4-1	TGCGCCAGCAGCCAAGTTACCGGGACACCAGAGAATTACAATGAGCAGTTCTTC	CASSQVTGTPENYNEQFF
few	.	TRBJ2-7	TRBV2	TGTGCCAGCAGTGCGGTCAACCCCGGAGGGGAGCAGTACTTC	CASSAVNPGGEQYF
.	.	TRBJ1-3	TRBV6-5	TGTGCCAGCAGTTACTCAGGCCAGGGGTTGGGAAACACCATATATTTT	CASSYSGQGLGNTIYF
.	.	TRBJ2-3	TRBV7-2	TGTGCCAGCAGCTTCGGAGATACGCAGTATTTT	CASSFGDTQYF
.	.	TRBJ1-2	TRBV27	TGTGCCAGCAGTTTCGGAGGGAATTATGGCTACACCTTC	CASSFGGNYGYTF
.	TRBD2	TRBJ2-5	TRBV28	TGTGCCAGCAGTTTATTCACTAGCGGCCAAGAGACCCAGTACTTC	CASSLFTSGQETQYF
.	TRBD2	TRBJ2-2	TRBV9	TGTGCCAGCAGCGTAGTCGGGGGGGCCGCCGGGGAGCTGTTTTTT	CASSVVGGAAGELFF
.	TRBD1	TRBJ2-7	TRBV18	TGTGCCAGCTCAAGGGACAGCTACGAGCAGTACTTC	CASSRDSYEQYF
.	TRBD1	TRBJ1-2	TRBV5-4	TGTGCCAGCAGCTGGGGACAGGGAAACTATGGCTACACCTTC	CASSWGQGNYGYTF
.	TRBD1	TRBJ2-1	TRBV23-1	TGCGCCAGCAGTCTCCGGACAGGTACCTCCTACAATGAGCAGTTCTTC	CASSLRTGTSYNEQFF
.	.	TRBJ2-5	TRBV7-9	TGTGCCAGCAGCTTAGCAGGGGGTGAGACCCAGTACTTC	CASSLAGGETQYF